The following is a T cell receptor (beta chain) sequence with its context. The antigen is not known. This record comes from a study of blood T cells in healthy people across ages. General observations from the study: Since the PBMCs were unsorted, naive and antigen-experienced cells could not be conclusively compared. For the donors, CMV status was unknown and possibly confounded expanded clonotype changes. Versus aged donors, long-lived donors had higher diversity and more naive CD4+ cells.

The CDR3 runs to 20 residues. Looked up from germline, CDR1 is GTSNPN and CDR2 is SVGIG (reference sequence). With 3 bases clipped from V and 0 bases from J, the junction kept 19 bases outside the gene matches. The authors ran a second PCR of about 7 to 11 cycles using a sample-barcoded 5' primer and a J-beta primer mix. TCRdb re-analysed the 5' RACE reads in MiXCR, keeping a single row per CDR3 protein. The sample holds about 590,000 distinct CDR3 sequences, approximately 30% seen once. The chain is built from TRBV30 and TRBJ1-4, with 7 positions matching TRBD1. Sequenced sample: blood. The sequence came from an elderly woman in good health. CDR3 residues: CAWSVRIPRGFGATNEKLFF. CDR3 nucleotide sequence: TGTGCCTGGAGCGTGCGGATCCCCAGGGGGTTCGGAGCAACTAATGAAAAACTGTTTTTT.